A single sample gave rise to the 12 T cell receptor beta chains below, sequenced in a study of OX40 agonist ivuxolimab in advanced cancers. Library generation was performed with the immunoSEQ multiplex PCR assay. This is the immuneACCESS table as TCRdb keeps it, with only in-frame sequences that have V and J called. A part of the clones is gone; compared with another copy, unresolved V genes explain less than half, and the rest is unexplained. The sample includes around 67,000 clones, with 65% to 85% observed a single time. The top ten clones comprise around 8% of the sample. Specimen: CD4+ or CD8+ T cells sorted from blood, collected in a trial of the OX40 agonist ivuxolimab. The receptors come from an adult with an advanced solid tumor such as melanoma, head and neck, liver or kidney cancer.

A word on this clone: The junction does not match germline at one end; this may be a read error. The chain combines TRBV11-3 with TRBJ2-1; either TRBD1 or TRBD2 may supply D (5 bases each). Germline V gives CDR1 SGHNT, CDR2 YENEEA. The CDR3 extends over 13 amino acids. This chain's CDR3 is CASSLLVGTPAIF. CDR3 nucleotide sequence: TGTGCCAGCAGCTTACTGGTCGGGACCCCTGCGATCTTC.

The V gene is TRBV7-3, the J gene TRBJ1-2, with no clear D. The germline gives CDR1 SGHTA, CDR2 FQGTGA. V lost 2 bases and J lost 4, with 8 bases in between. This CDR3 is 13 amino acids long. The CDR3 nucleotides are TGTGCCAGCAGCTTAGAAGGGATCTATGGCTACACCTTC. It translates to CASSLEGIYGYTF.

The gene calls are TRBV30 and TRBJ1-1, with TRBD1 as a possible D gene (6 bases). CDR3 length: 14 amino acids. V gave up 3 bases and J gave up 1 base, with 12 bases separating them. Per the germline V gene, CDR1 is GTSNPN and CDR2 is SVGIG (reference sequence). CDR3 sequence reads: CAWRSGHKNTEAFF. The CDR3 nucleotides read TGTGCCTGGAGGTCGGGACACAAGAACACTGAAGCTTTCTTT.

CDR3 in amino acids: CASSEGQVLSYEQYF. DNA of the CDR3: TGTGCCAGTAGTGAGGGACAAGTCCTCTCCTACGAGCAGTACTTC. The chain recombines TRBV19 with TRBJ2-7; D perhaps matches TRBD1 (6 bases). CDR3 size: 15 residues. V was trimmed by 5 bases and J by 0 bases, leaving 14 bases between them. Per germline, CDR1 LNHDA and CDR2 SQIVND (reference sequence).

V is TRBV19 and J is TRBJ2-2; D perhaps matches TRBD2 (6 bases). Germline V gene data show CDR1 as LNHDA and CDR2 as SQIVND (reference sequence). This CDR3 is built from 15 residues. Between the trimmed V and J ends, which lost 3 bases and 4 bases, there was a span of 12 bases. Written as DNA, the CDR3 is TGTGCCAGTAGTATCTGGGGAGCGGGCACCGGGGAGCTGTTTTTT. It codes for CASSIWGAGTGELFF.

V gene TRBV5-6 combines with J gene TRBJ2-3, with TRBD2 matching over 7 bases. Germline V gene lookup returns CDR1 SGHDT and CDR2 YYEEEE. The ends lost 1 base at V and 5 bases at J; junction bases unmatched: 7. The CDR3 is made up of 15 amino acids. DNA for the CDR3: TGTGCCAGCAGCTTGCAAGCGGGGTTGAAAGATACGCAGTATTTT. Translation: CASSLQAGLKDTQYF.

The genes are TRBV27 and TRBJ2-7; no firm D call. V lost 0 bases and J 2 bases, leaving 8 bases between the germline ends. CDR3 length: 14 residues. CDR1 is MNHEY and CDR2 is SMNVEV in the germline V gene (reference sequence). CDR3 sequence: CASSLSSVAYEQYF. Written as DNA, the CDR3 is TGTGCCAGCAGTTTATCGTCGGTTGCCTACGAGCAGTACTTC.

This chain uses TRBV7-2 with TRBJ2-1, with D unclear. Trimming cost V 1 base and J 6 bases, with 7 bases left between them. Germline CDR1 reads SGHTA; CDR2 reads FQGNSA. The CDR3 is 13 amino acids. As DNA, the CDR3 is TGTGCCAGCAGCTTAGGCACATTCAATGAGCAGTTCTTC. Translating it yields CASSLGTFNEQFF. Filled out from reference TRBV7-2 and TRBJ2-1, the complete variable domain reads GAGVSQSPSNKVTEKGKDVELRCDPISGHTALYWYRQSLGQGLEFLIYFQGNSAPDKSGLPSDRFSAERTGGSVSTLTIQRTQQEDSAVYLCASSLGTFNEQFFGPGTRLTVL.

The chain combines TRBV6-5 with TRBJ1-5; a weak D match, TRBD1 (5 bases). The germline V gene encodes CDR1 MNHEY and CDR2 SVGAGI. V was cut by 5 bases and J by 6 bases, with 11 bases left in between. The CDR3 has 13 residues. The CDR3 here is CASSLGTSQPQHF. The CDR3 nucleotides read TGTGCCAGCAGTCTAGGGACGAGTCAGCCCCAGCATTTT.

Written as DNA, the CDR3 is TGCGCCAGCAGCCGGGGACAGGGAGAATATGGCTACACCTTC. It codes for CASSRGQGEYGYTF. The rearrangement links TRBV4-1 to TRBJ1-2; 9 nucleotides line up with TRBD1. The J segment lost 5 bases and the V segment lost 4 bases, leaving 5 bases of the junction unmatched. This CDR3 is 14 amino acids long. The germline V gene encodes CDR1 MGHRA and CDR2 YSYEKL.

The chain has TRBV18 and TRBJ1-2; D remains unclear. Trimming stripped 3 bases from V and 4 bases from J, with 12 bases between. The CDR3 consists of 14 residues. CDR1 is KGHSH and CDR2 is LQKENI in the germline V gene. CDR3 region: CASSPYDNSYGYTF. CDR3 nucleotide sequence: TGTGCCAGCTCACCGTACGACAACTCCTATGGCTACACCTTC.

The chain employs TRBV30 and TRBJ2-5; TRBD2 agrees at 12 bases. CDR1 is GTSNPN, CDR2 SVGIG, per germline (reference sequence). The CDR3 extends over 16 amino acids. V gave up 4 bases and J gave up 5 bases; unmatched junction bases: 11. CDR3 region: CAWTTGMGLAGETQYF. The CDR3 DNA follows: TGTGCCTGGACAACAGGAATGGGACTAGCGGGTGAGACCCAGTACTTC.